This is a list of T cell receptor beta chains from one sample in a study of identical twins. TCRdb re-analysed the 5' RACE reads in MiXCR, keeping a single row per CDR3 protein. The sample lists 350,000 to 450,000 distinct CDR3 sequences; under 20% were seen once. The sequenced sample consisted of naive T cells sorted from blood. Receptors originate from a man aged 50-60 years in good health. Both conserved end residues are part of each CDR3. The D gene is left open where the match is weak. The listing skips clone size in some rows; elsewhere it reads once, few, many or a size class.

d_gene	abundance	j_gene	v_gene	CDR3nt	CDR3aa
NA	NA	TRBJ1-5	TRBV19	TGTGCCAGTAGTATCTCGGTTAATCAGCCCCAGCATTTT	CASSISVNQPQHF
NA	few	TRBJ2-7	TRBV7-9	TGTGCCAGCAGCTTAGCAGGGACGCTTTACGAGCAGTACTTC	CASSLAGTLYEQYF
NA	NA	TRBJ2-5	TRBV29-1	TGCAGCGTTGAGATCTGGGGGGCGGAGACCCAGTACTTC	CSVEIWGAETQYF
NA	many	TRBJ1-5	TRBV29-1	TGCAGCGTTGGCGACTATAGCAATCAGCCCCAGCATTTT	CSVGDYSNQPQHF
NA	many	TRBJ2-2	TRBV6-6	TGTGCCAGCAGTCGGCCGGGCACCGGGGAGCTGTTTTTT	CASSRPGTGELFF
NA	NA	TRBJ2-1	TRBV10-3	TGTGCCATCAGTGGAGCGGTAAACAATGAGCAGTTCTTC	CAISGAVNNEQFF
NA	many	TRBJ2-3	TRBV5-1	TGCGCCAGCAGACGGGACAGCACAGATACGCAGTATTTT	CASRRDSTDTQYF
TRBD2	many	TRBJ2-5	TRBV7-9	TGTGCCAGCAGCCCTCCCCGCGGGGGAGAAGAGACCCAGTACTTC	CASSPPRGGEETQYF
NA	NA	TRBJ1-6	TRBV20-1	TGCAGTGCTGGGTCCTCAACAGGTTTTAATTCACCCCTCCACTTT	CSAGSSTGFNSPLHF
TRBD1	NA	TRBJ2-1	TRBV5-4	TGTGCCAGCAGCCACGGACAGGAACGGTACAATGAGCAGTTCTTC	CASSHGQERYNEQFF
NA	few	TRBJ1-4	TRBV12-3/TRBV12-4	TGTGCCAGCAGTCCCCGTGGGGGGGGAGGGAAACTGTTTTTT	CASSPRGGGGKLFF
TRBD2	few	TRBJ2-5	TRBV12-3/TRBV12-4	TGTGCCAGCAGTTTAGGGGGACTAGCGGCCCCCTACCAAGAGACCCAGTACTTC	CASSLGGLAAPYQETQYF